What follows describes a single T cell receptor beta chain. Antigen specificity is unknown. A much larger clone differs from this one at a single base, so this may be a read error. The source of the sample is a study of metastatic and nonmetastatic thyroid tumors. Study-wide context: Peripheral blood and tumor or nodule samples from malignant and benign thyroid patients were compared. Findings and caveats of the study: Malignant thyroid tumors reportedly had TCR beta diversity that was significantly higher than in benign nodules, in blood and tumor.

As handled by the study authors: The study took CDR3 differences across clinicopathological groups and made a distant-metastasis classifier for papillary thyroid cancer from them. TCRdb reprocessed the PCR reads using MiXCR. These V and J calls rely on TCRdb rather than the paper's analysis. Found here are over 30,000 clones, approximately 17% of them singletons; the top ten hold roughly 13%. The germline CDR1 and CDR2 sequences are SGHVS and FNYEAQ. The V segment lost 2 bases and the J segment 5 bases; nucleotides outside the gene matches: 10. The CDR3 runs to 16 residues. Until they underwent thyroid surgery, no patient had received any treatment.

Specimen: tumor tissue. This receptor was identified in a female donor with papillary thyroid cancer or a benign thyroid nodule (not recorded which). Some clones in this sample may be carry-over from other donors' samples. The chain combines TRBV7-6 with TRBJ2-5; TRBD1 aligns across 8 bases. This chain's CDR3 is CASSLSAQGAGETQYF. CDR3 DNA: TGTGCCAGCAGCTTATCGGCGCAGGGGGCCGGGGAGACCCAGTACTTC.